Below, 18 T cell receptor beta chains from the same sample are listed, as sequenced in a study of pediatric ulcerative colitis. Assay: immunoSEQ multiplex PCR; the TCRdb copy retains only in-frame clones and omits some. The sample includes some 60,000 clones, 70% to 85% of them seen just once. The sample consisted of blood. Source of these receptors: a boy aged 5-17 years with moderate ulcerative colitis.

This chain links TRBV9 with TRBJ2-1; D may correspond to TRBD1 or TRBD2 (5 bases each). CDR1 is SGDLS and CDR2 is YYNGEE in the germline V gene. The V gene lost 4 bases and the J gene lost 1 base, with 15 bases spanning the gap. This CDR3 is 16 amino acids long. The CDR3 sequence is CASSPQPGPSYNEQFF. The DNA of the CDR3 is TGTGCCAGCAGCCCTCAGCCGGGACCATCCTACAATGAGCAGTTCTTC. Complete variable domain (other parts from reference TRBV9 and TRBJ2-1): DSGVTQTPKHLITATGQRVTLRCSPRSGDLSVYWYQQSLDQGLQFLIQYYNGEERAKGNILERFSAQQFPDLHSELNLSSLELGDSALYFCASSPQPGPSYNEQFFGPGTRLTVL.

The V call is TRBV30, the J call TRBJ2-7; D not resolved. Trimming took 0 bases from V and 2 from J, leaving 14 bases between them. Looked up from germline, CDR1 is GTSNPN and CDR2 is SVGIG (reference sequence). This CDR3 has 15 amino acids. The CDR3: CAWSVFRGTTYEQYF. Written as DNA, the CDR3 is TGTGCCTGGAGTGTTTTTCGAGGAACTACCTACGAGCAGTACTTC.

V is TRBV13 and J is TRBJ2-5; D ambiguous. The CDR3 spans 13 residues. CDR1 and CDR2 from the germline V gene are PRHDT and FYEKMQ (reference sequence). V lost 0 bases, J lost 2 bases, and 4 bases lay in between. The CDR3: CASSLGQQETQYF. The CDR3 DNA reads TGTGCCAGCAGCTTAGGACAGCAAGAGACCCAGTACTTC.

This chain links TRBV5-1 with TRBJ2-2; TRBD2 agrees at 8 bases. This CDR3 is built from 16 residues. V was clipped by 0 bases and J by 6 bases; unmatched bases: 7. Germline V gene lookup returns CDR1 SGHRS and CDR2 YFSETQ. CDR3 region: CASSLVAGMVAGELFF. Written as DNA, the CDR3 is TGCGCCAGCAGCTTGGTAGCGGGGATGGTGGCCGGGGAGCTGTTTTTT.

The table lists this clone with a count of one. V gene TRBV29-1 combines with J gene TRBJ2-7, with 8 bases aligning to TRBD1. CDR3 size: 13 residues. The germline V gene has CDR1 SQVTM and CDR2 ANQGSEA. The J segment lost 5 bases and the V segment lost 4 bases, leaving 7 bases of the junction unmatched. CDR3 sequence (DNA): TGCAGCGTTGTCCGACAGGGGTCCCACGAGCAGTACTTC. As protein: CSVVRQGSHEQYF.

The gene calls are TRBV7-9 and TRBJ1-4; no clear D gene. CDR3 size: 14 residues. Germline CDR1 reads SEHNR; CDR2 reads FQNEAQ (reference sequence). V was cut by 5 bases and J by 8 bases, with 15 bases left in between. The CDR3 nucleotides are TGTGCCAGCAGCGAATCGCTCATAGGCGAAAAACTGTTTTTT. It is translated as CASSESLIGEKLFF.

In its sample, this clone was seen a few times. The chain employs TRBV6-5 and TRBJ1-1, with TRBD1 identical over 9 bases. The J segment lost 0 bases and the V segment lost 5 bases, leaving 4 bases of the junction unmatched. The germline CDR1 and CDR2 sequences are MNHEY and SVGAGI. The length of the CDR3 is 15 residues. The CDR3 region has the DNA TGTGCCAGCAGTCGCCGGGACAGGGTGAACACTGAAGCTTTCTTT. It codes for CASSRRDRVNTEAFF.

The V and J genes are TRBV5-1 and TRBJ1-1, with 7 nucleotides matching TRBD1. The V gene's germline CDR1 is SGHRS and CDR2 YFSETQ. The V and J ends lost 5 bases and 6 bases, in that order; junction bases with no gene match: 13. The CDR3 sequence is 15 residues long. In DNA form, the CDR3 reads TGCGCCAGCAGTCGAGAGCCGACAGGGCTCCCTGAAGCTTTCTTT. Translating gives CASSREPTGLPEAFF.

This clone turned up a few times. The rearrangement joins TRBV27 to TRBJ1-1, with D tentatively TRBD1 (5 bases). CDR1 is MNHEY, CDR2 SMNVEV, per germline (reference sequence). V lost 6 bases to trimming and J lost 5 bases, with 22 bases between them. The CDR3 spans 16 residues. The DNA for the CDR3 is TGTGCCAGCAGCTATAGTGAGGGGTTTCGCAGGACTGAAGCTTTCTTT. This encodes CASSYSEGFRRTEAFF.

Only a few counts were recorded for this clone. The rearrangement uses TRBV10-1 and TRBJ2-7; the D is unclear. CDR3 length: 12 residues. The V gene lost 5 bases and the J gene lost 0 bases, with 5 bases spanning the gap. Germline CDR1 and CDR2: WNHNN and SYGVQD (reference sequence). CDR3 DNA: TGCGCCAGCAGTTGGTACTCCTACGAGCAGTACTTC. Its protein is CASSWYSYEQYF.

The V call is TRBV5-6, the J call TRBJ1-3; D ambiguous. With 1 base removed from V and 0 bases from J, the gap between germline ends came to 14 bases. The CDR3 runs 17 residues. Germline V gene lookup returns CDR1 SGHDT and CDR2 YYEEEE. The CDR3 loop reads CASSLPIGGTSGNTIYF. Here the CDR3 DNA reads TGTGCCAGCAGCTTGCCCATCGGCGGCACCTCTGGAAACACCATATATTTT. Full variable domain (rest looked up from reference TRBV5-6 and TRBJ1-3): DAGVTQSPTHLIKTRGQQVTLRCSPKSGHDTVSWYQQALGQGPQFIFQYYEEEERQRGNFPDRFSGHQFPNYSSELNVNALLLGDSALYLCASSLPIGGTSGNTIYFGEGSWLTVV.

The chain carries TRBV2 and TRBJ2-3; TRBD2 matches 8 bases. The CDR3 is 18 amino acids. Trimming cost V 2 bases and J 5 bases; bases outside gene matches: 15. Germline-derived CDR1 and CDR2 are SNHLY and FYNNEI. The CDR3 DNA is TGTGCCAGCAGTGAACACGGGAGGGCCGAGGTATGGTTAGATACGCAGTATTTT. Translated: CASSEHGRAEVWLDTQYF.

The chain carries TRBV4-1 and TRBJ1-5; TRBD1 might be the D (5 bases). Trimming cost V 1 base and J 2 bases, with 9 bases left between them. This CDR3 has 15 residues. The germline gives CDR1 MGHRA, CDR2 YSYEKL. In nucleotides, the CDR3 is TGCGCCAGCAGCCAAGGGGGCGCGGGCAATCAGCCCCAGCATTTT. Its protein product is CASSQGGAGNQPQHF.

The chain links TRBV6-5 to TRBJ1-2, with 9 bases identical to TRBD1. Germline V gene data show CDR1 as MNHEY and CDR2 as SVGAGI. The length of the CDR3 is 15 residues. The ends lost 0 bases at V and 5 bases at J; junction bases unmatched: 4. CDR3 loop: CASSYSTGGLYGYTF. Written as DNA, the CDR3 is TGTGCCAGCAGTTACTCGACAGGGGGGCTTTATGGCTACACCTTC.

The genes are TRBV5-1 and TRBJ1-2, with 8 bases lining up with TRBD1. V lost 4 bases to trimming and J lost 2 bases; unmatched junction nucleotides: 7. The CDR3 has 15 amino acids. CDR1 and CDR2 (germline): SGHRS, YFSETQ. The CDR3 is CASSIRTGKNYGYTF. The CDR3 coding sequence is TGCGCCAGCAGCATTAGGACAGGGAAAAACTATGGCTACACCTTC.

In its sample, this clone was seen once. The gene calls are TRBV4-1 and TRBJ2-5, with 9 nucleotides matching TRBD2. Germline trimming cut 1 base from V and 5 bases from J; bases unmatched to any gene: 5. This CDR3 has 15 amino acids. Germline CDR1 and CDR2: MGHRA and YSYEKL. The CDR3 DNA follows: TGCGCCAGCAGCCAAGGGTCTAGCGGGACGGAGACCCAGTACTTC. Its translation: CASSQGSSGTETQYF.

This sequence joins TRBV15 and TRBJ2-2, with 9 bases identical to TRBD1. Germline V gene data show CDR1 as LNHNV and CDR2 as YYDKDF (reference sequence). The CDR3 consists of 16 residues. V lost 1 base and J lost 6; bases outside the gene matches: 6. In DNA, the CDR3 is TGTGCCACCAGCAGAGTTGACAGGGGGGTCCCCGGGGAGCTGTTTTTT. It codes for CATSRVDRGVPGELFF.

V gene TRBV5-4 combines with J gene TRBJ2-2, with 9 bases identical to TRBD1. With V trimmed by 5 bases and J by 8 bases, 13 bases remained unmatched. CDR1 and CDR2 from the germline V gene are SGHNT and YYREEE (reference sequence). The CDR3 sequence is 16 residues long. The CDR3 DNA reads as TGTGCCAGCAGTCAGGACCTACAGGGGGCGCTGGGGGAGCTGTTTTTT. It is translated as CASSQDLQGALGELFF.